The TCR beta chain described here comes from a study of T cell responses to AZD1222 COVID-19 vaccine. Concerning this clone: A junction end diverges from the germline sequence, so it may reflect a read error.

Looked up from germline, CDR1 is LGHNA and CDR2 is YNFKEQ. This CDR3 region has 14 residues. Generated by immunoSEQ multiplex PCR, the TCRdb table keeps only in-frame clones and is missing some. The table lists fewer than 80,000 clones, about 91% of them singletons, with 9% to 10% in the top ten. This sequence joins TRBV4-2 and TRBJ1-1; D unresolved. Sample: peripheral blood, taken 28 days after the second dose of the MenACWY control vaccine. This receptor was obtained from an adult who received the MenACWY meningococcal vaccine as a control. The CDR3 spells CASGQRAAGTEAFF. The CDR3 DNA is TGTGCCAGCGGCCAGAGGGCGGCGGGCACTGAAGCTTTCTTT.